This section outlines one T cell receptor (beta chain) sequence together with its context. The data are from a study of shared clonotypes between healthy human individuals. This CDR3 has 18 amino acids. CDR1 is GTSNPN and CDR2 is SVGIG in the germline V gene (reference sequence). Trimming removed 0 bases at V and 0 bases at J, with 18 bases between. The study drew its donors from healthy HIV-negative adults without recent acute infections or vaccinations. What was sequenced on ten immunoSEQ deep assay plates was unsorted PBMC DNA. Repertoires were generated with immunoSEQ multiplex PCR, while TCRdb's copy carries only in-frame clones and drops some. The table includes about 460,000 clones, 60% to 80% detected once.

The rearrangement joins TRBV30 to TRBJ2-1; possible D gene TRBD2, 6 bases. The sample comprised PBMCs. The sequence was obtained from a woman in her forties in good health. Some clones in this sample may be carry-over from other donors' samples. The DNA of the CDR3 is TGTGCCTGGAGTGTACGTGGGGCTTTGGGACTCTCCTACAATGAGCAGTTCTTC. Protein sequence: CAWSVRGALGLSYNEQFF.